The source of this T cell receptor (beta chain) is a study of vaccination and CD4 T cells after COVID-19. Documented treatment: roughly nine-day PBMC culture with coronavirus spike peptide pools or control peptides (ViraFEST assay). After expanding antigen-specific T cells with peptide pools, ViraFEST sequenced their TCRs. Turning to this clonotype: What it binds is not known.

At the Johns Hopkins FTIC core, DNA taken from cultured CD4+ T cells was sequenced by way of the Oncomine TCR Beta short-read assay. In TCRdb, the PCR reads were re-called with MiXCR into one record per CDR3 protein. This table has 10,000 to 12,000 distinct CDR3 sequences, roughly 30% appearing once. J was trimmed by 6 bases and V by 7 bases; bases with no gene match: 9. The CDR3 spans 16 residues. This rearrangement joins TRBV12-3 or TRBV12-4 to TRBJ1-6; TRBD1 aligns across 10 bases. The TCR sequence derives from a human donor who had recovered from COVID-19. Sequences were derived from CD4+ T cells from blood, cultured in vitro, sampled after SARS-CoV-2 vaccination. Written as DNA, the CDR3 is TGTGCCAGCAATAAGGACGGGACAGGGGCTAATTCACCCCTCCACTTT. As protein: CASNKDGTGANSPLHF.